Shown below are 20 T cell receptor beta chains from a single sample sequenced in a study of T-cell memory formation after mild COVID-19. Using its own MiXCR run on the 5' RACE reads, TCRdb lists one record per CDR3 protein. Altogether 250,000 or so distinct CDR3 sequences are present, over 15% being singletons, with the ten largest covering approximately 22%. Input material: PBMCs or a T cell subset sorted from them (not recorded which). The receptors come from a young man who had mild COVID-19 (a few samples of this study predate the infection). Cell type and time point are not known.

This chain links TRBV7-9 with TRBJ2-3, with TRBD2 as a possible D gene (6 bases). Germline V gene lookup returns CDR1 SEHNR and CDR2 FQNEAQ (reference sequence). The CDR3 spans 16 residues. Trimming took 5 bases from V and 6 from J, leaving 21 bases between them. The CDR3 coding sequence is TGTGCCAGCAGCCGCCCCCCGGCGGGGAGATCTGATACGCAGTATTTT. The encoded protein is CASSRPPAGRSDTQYF.

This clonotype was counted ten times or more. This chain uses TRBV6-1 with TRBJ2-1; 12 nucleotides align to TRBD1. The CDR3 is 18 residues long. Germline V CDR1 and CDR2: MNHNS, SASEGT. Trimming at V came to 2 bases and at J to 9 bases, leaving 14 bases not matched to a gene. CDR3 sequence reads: CASSESLRWDRGRGEQFF. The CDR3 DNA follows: TGTGCCAGCAGTGAAAGTCTTAGGTGGGACAGGGGGCGGGGTGAGCAGTTCTTC.

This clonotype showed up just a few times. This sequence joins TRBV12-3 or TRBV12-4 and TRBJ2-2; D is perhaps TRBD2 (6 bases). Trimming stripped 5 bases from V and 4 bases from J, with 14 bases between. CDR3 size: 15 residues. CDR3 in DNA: TGTGCCAGCAGTCCGCGGGGTGATCTCACCGGGGAGCTGTTTTTT. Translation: CASSPRGDLTGELFF.

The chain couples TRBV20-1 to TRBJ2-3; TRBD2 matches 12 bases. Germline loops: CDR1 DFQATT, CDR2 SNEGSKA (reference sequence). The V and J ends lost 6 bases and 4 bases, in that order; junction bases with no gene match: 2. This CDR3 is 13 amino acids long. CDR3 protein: CSAASGGADTQYF. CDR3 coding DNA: TGCAGTGCCGCTAGCGGGGGGGCAGATACGCAGTATTTT.

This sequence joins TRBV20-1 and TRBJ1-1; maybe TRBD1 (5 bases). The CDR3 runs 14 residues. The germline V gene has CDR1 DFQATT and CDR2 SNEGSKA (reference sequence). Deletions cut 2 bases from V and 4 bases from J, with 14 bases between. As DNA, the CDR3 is TGCAGTGCTAGAAGGGGCGGGATCGGCACTGAAGCTTTCTTT. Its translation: CSARRGGIGTEAFF.

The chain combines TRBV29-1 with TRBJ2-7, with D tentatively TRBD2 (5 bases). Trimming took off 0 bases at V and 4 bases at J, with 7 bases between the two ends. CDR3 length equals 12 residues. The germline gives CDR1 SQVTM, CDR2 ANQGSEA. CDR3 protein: CSVEEGAYEQYF. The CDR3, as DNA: TGCAGCGTTGAAGAGGGAGCTTACGAGCAGTACTTC.

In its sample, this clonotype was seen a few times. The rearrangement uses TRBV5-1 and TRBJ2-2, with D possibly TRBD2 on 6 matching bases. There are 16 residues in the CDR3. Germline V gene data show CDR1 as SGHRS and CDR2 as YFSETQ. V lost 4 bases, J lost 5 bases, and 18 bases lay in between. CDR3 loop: CASSTGTLLRTGELFF. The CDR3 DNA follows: TGCGCCAGCAGCACGGGGACTCTACTTCGAACCGGGGAGCTGTTTTTT.

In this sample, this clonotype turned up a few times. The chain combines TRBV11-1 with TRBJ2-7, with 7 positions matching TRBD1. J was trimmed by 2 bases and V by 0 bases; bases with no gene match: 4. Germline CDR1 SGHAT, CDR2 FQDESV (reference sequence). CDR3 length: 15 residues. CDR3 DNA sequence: TGTGCCAGCAGCTTAGCTCACGGGACAGCCTACGAGCAGTACTTC. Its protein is CASSLAHGTAYEQYF.

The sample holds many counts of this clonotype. CDR3 residues: CASSSGGGNQPQHF. The CDR3 DNA is TGTGCCAGCAGCTCAGGGGGTGGCAATCAGCCCCAGCATTTT. This chain joins TRBV5-5 and TRBJ1-5; 7 bases align to TRBD1. This CDR3 comprises 14 residues. Germline V CDR1 and CDR2: SGHKS, YYEKEE (reference sequence). The J segment lost 2 bases and the V segment lost 3 bases, leaving 2 bases of the junction unmatched.

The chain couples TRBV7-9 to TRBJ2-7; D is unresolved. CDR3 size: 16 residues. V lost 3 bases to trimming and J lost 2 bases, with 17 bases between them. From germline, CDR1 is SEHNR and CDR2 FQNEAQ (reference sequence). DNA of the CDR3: TGTGCCAGCAGCTTTGGGTCTGGGCCGCCGACCTACGAGCAGTACTTC. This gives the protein CASSFGSGPPTYEQYF.

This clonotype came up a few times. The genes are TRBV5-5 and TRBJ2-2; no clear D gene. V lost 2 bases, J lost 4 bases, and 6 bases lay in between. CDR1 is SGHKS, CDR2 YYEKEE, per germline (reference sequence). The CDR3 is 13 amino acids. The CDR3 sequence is CASSLAPTGELFF. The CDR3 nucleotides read TGTGCCAGCAGCTTAGCGCCCACCGGGGAGCTGTTTTTT.

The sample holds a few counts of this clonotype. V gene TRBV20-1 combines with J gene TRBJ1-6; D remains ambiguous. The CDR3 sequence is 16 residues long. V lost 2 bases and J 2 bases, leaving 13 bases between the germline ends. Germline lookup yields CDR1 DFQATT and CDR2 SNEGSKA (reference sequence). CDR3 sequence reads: CSARTPGLAYNSPLHF. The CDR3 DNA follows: TGCAGTGCTAGAACGCCCGGACTGGCCTATAATTCACCCCTCCACTTT.

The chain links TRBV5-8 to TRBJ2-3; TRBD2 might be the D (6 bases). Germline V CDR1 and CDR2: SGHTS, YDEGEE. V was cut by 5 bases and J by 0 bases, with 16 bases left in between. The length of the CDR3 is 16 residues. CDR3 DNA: TGTGCCAGCAGATCCCCGGGACTGAGAAGCACAGATACGCAGTATTTT. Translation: CASRSPGLRSTDTQYF. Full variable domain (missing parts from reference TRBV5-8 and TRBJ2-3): EAGVTQSPTHLIKTRGQQATLRCSPISGHTSVYWYQQALGLGLQFLLWYDEGEERNRGNFPPRFSGRQFPNYSSELNVNALELEDSALYLCASRSPGLRSTDTQYFGPGTRLTVL.

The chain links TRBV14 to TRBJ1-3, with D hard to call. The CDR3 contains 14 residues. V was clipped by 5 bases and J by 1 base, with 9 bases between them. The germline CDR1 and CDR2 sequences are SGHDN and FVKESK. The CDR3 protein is CASSYTTSGNTIYF. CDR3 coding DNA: TGTGCCAGCAGCTATACGACATCTGGAAACACCATATATTTT.

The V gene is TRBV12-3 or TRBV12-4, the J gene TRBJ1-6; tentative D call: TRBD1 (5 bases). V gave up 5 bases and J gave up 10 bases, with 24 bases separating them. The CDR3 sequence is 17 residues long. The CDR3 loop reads CASSPRLGGAVGSPLHF. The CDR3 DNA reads TGTGCCAGCAGTCCGCGGTTAGGTGGGGCCGTTGGATCACCCCTCCACTTT.

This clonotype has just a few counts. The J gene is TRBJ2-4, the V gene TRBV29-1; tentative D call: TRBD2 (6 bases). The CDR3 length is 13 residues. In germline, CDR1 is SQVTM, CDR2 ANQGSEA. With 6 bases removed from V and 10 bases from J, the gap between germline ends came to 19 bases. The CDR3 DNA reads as TGCAGCGTCGAGGCGGGGATCCCGGGGATTCAGTACTTC. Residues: CSVEAGIPGIQYF.

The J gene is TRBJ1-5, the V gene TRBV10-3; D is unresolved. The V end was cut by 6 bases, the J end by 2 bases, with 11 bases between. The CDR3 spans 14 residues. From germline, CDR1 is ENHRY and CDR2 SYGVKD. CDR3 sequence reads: CAISRGAGNQPQHF. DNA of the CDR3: TGTGCCATCAGCCGGGGAGCAGGCAATCAGCCCCAGCATTTT.

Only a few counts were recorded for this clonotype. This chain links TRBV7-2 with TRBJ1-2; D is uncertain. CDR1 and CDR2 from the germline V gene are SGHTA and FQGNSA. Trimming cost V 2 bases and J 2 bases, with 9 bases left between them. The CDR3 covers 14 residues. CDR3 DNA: TGTGCCAGCAGCTTAAGCGGCACAAACTATGGCTACACCTTC. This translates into CASSLSGTNYGYTF. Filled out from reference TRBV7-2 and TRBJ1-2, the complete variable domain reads GAGVSQSPSNKVTEKGKDVELRCDPISGHTALYWYRQSLGQGLEFLIYFQGNSAPDKSGLPSDRFSAERTGGSVSTLTIQRTQQEDSAVYLCASSLSGTNYGYTFGSGTRLTVV.

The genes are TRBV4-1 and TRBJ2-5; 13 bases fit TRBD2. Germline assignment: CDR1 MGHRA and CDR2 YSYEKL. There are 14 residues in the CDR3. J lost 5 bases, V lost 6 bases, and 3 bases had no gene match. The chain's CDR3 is CASRGTSGVETQYF. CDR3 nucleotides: TGCGCCAGCAGGGGGACTAGCGGGGTGGAGACCCAGTACTTC.

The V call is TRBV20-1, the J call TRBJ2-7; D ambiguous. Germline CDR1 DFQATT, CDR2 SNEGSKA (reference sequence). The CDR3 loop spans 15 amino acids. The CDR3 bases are TGCAGCGCCCACTCGTCTACCGATAGCTCCTACGAGCAGTACTTC. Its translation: CSAHSSTDSSYEQYF.